The 26 T cell receptor beta chains below come from one sample, sequenced in a study of shared clonotypes between healthy human individuals. Only in-frame clones appear in the TCRdb table, and some are missing; sequencing was by immunoSEQ multiplex PCR. The data hold some 2.1 million clones, with 85% to 95% observed a single time. CD45RO-negative, CCR7-selected cells formed the naive CD8 fraction, which excluded terminally differentiated effector memory CD45RA+ cells. The sample was naive CD8+ T cells from PBMCs. These receptors were taken from a man aged 18 to 35 in good health. Some clones in this sample may be carry-over from other donors' samples.

This clone was detected only once. Other DNA variants within this sample encode the same CDR3. V and J are TRBV7-2 and TRBJ1-1, with D possibly matching TRBD1 (6 bases). The CDR3 covers 12 residues. Germline CDR1 is SGHTA and CDR2 is FQGNSA. Trimming removed 5 bases from V and 4 bases from J, with 8 bases in between. This CDR3 is CASSPRGTEAFF. The CDR3 bases are TGTGCCAGCAGCCCCAGGGGCACTGAAGCTTTCTTT.

CDR3 bases: TGTGCCAGCAGCTTCCCCGACAGGGAAGGGACAGATACGCAGTATTTT. Translated, it gives CASSFPDREGTDTQYF. The V and J genes are TRBV11-2 and TRBJ2-3, with 7 bases lining up with TRBD1. After removal of 3 bases from V and 3 bases from J, the junction contained 9 bases not matched to a gene. CDR3 length: 16 residues. CDR1 SGHAT and CDR2 FQNNGV come from the germline V gene.

This clone was counted a single time. This sample also contains other DNA sequences that code for the same CDR3. The chain uses TRBV9 and TRBJ1-5; 7 bases agree with TRBD1. With 0 bases clipped from V and 7 bases from J, the junction kept 4 bases outside the gene matches. Germline-derived CDR1 and CDR2 are SGDLS and YYNGEE. This CDR3 is 14 amino acids long. DNA for the CDR3: TGTGCCAGCAGCGTAGGGGGAGGGGGCCAGCCCCAGCATTTT. Translated, it gives CASSVGGGGQPQHF.

As to this clone: The same CDR3 arises from other DNA sequences in this sample as well. This chain connects TRBV7-9 to TRBJ2-7; D might be TRBD1 (6 bases). The V gene's germline CDR1 is SEHNR and CDR2 FQNEAQ (reference sequence). V lost 1 base and J 5 bases, leaving 15 bases between the germline ends. The CDR3 has 15 amino acids. CDR3 in DNA: TGTGCCAGCAGCTTAGGCCCAACAGGGTTCGACGAGCAGTACTTC. Its protein product is CASSLGPTGFDEQYF.

This clone appeared once. The chain combines TRBV5-1 with TRBJ2-7; tentative D call: TRBD2 (5 bases). This CDR3 is built from 11 residues. Germline V gene data show CDR1 as SGHRS and CDR2 as YFSETQ. V was shortened by 7 bases and J by 3 bases, with 8 bases between the two germline ends. Here the CDR3 reads CASSGIYEQYF. CDR3 DNA: TGCGCCAGCTCGGGGATCTACGAGCAGTACTTC.

This chain uses TRBV7-9 with TRBJ2-1; D may be TRBD2 (7 bases). Germline V gene lookup returns CDR1 SEHNR and CDR2 FQNEAQ (reference sequence). V gave up 5 bases and J gave up 2 bases, with 16 bases separating them. The CDR3 spans 16 residues. This CDR3 reads CASSPRRGLPYNEQFF. The CDR3 nucleotides read TGTGCCAGCAGCCCTCGGCGGGGGCTGCCCTACAATGAGCAGTTCTTC. The full variable domain, in which reference TRBV7-9 and TRBJ2-1 provide the parts outside the CDR3, is DTGVSQNPRHKITKRGQNVTFRCDPISEHNRLYWYRQTLGQGPEFLTYFQNEAQLEKSRLLSDRFSAERPKGSFSTLEIQRTEQGDSAMYLCASSPRRGLPYNEQFFGPGTRLTVL.

The chain recombines TRBV11-2 with TRBJ2-1; 13 nucleotides agree with TRBD2. CDR1 is SGHAT, CDR2 FQNNGV, per germline. The CDR3 loop spans 16 amino acids. V dropped 5 bases and J dropped 4; count of bases not matched to a gene: 5. CDR3 loop: CASSGRTSGSYNEQFF. CDR3 nucleotide sequence: TGTGCCAGCAGCGGGCGGACTAGCGGGAGTTACAATGAGCAGTTCTTC.

The chain joins TRBV28 to TRBJ2-2; D ambiguous. The CDR3 spans 14 residues. V was trimmed by 6 bases and J by 5 bases, leaving 13 bases between them. The germline gives CDR1 MDHEN, CDR2 SYDVKM. The CDR3 region is CASSITWRTGELFF. DNA for the CDR3: TGTGCCAGCAGCATAACTTGGCGGACCGGGGAGCTGTTTTTT.

Remarks on this clone: Different DNA sequences within this sample yield the same CDR3. The chain is built from TRBV7-9 and TRBJ2-1, with D possibly TRBD1 on 6 matching bases. The germline V gene encodes CDR1 SEHNR and CDR2 FQNEAQ (reference sequence). CDR3 size: 13 residues. The ends were cut back, 1 base at V and 6 bases at J, with 7 bases in the middle. The CDR3 is CASSLDRVNEQFF. Written as DNA, the CDR3 is TGTGCCAGCAGCTTAGACAGGGTCAATGAGCAGTTCTTC.

The V call is TRBV10-3, the J call TRBJ2-1, with D hard to call. The V gene lost 4 bases and the J gene lost 5 bases, with 9 bases spanning the gap. The CDR3 is made up of 13 amino acids. Germline V lookup: CDR1 ENHRY, CDR2 SYGVKD. CDR3 residues: CAISGSGDNEQFF. CDR3 nucleotide sequence: TGTGCCATCAGTGGCTCGGGCGACAATGAGCAGTTCTTC.

This clone was observed once. The V and J genes are TRBV10-2 and TRBJ2-1, with 10 bases lining up with TRBD2. With 0 bases clipped from V and 9 bases from J, the junction kept 5 bases outside the gene matches. Germline CDR1 WSHSY, CDR2 SAAADI. The CDR3 contains 15 residues. CDR3 protein: CASSESSGRAIEQFF. The CDR3 nucleotides are TGCGCCAGCAGTGAGTCCAGCGGGAGGGCCATTGAGCAGTTCTTC.

The V and J genes are TRBV4-1 and TRBJ2-6, with TRBD1 as a possible D gene (5 bases). Trimming removed 5 bases at V and 0 bases at J, with 8 bases between. In germline, CDR1 is MGHRA, CDR2 YSYEKL. This CDR3 has 15 amino acids. The chain's CDR3 is CASSTRVSGANVLTF. DNA of the CDR3: TGCGCCAGCAGCACCAGGGTCTCTGGGGCCAACGTCCTGACTTTC.

Regarding this clone: Other DNA variants within this sample encode the same CDR3. This chain links TRBV27 with TRBJ2-7; the D is unclear. V lost 4 bases to trimming and J lost 1 base, with 8 bases between them. CDR3 length equals 13 residues. The germline CDR1 and CDR2 sequences are MNHEY and SMNVEV (reference sequence). In DNA, the CDR3 is TGTGCCAGCAGTTCCGGTTCTTCCTACGAGCAGTACTTC. Its translation: CASSSGSSYEQYF.

CDR3 nucleotide sequence: TGCGCCAGCAGCCAAGATCTCCGGAAGTTCTTC. Protein: CASSQDLRKFF. The chain links TRBV4-1 to TRBJ2-1; D unresolved. Germline values: CDR1 MGHRA, CDR2 YSYEKL. Trimming removed 0 bases from V and 14 bases from J, with 8 bases in between. This CDR3 spans 11 amino acids.

The rearrangement links TRBV11-2 to TRBJ2-7; TRBD1 aligns across 9 bases. V trimming: 5 bases; J trimming: 3 bases; junction bases outside the gene matches: 5. Germline V lookup: CDR1 SGHAT, CDR2 FQNNGV. This CDR3 contains 14 residues. CDR3 residues: CASSPRQGGYEQYF. For the CDR3, the DNA is TGTGCCAGCAGCCCAAGACAGGGGGGCTACGAGCAGTACTTC. Based on the CDR3 plus reference TRBV11-2 and TRBJ2-7, the full variable domain is EAGVAQSPRYKIIEKRQSVAFWCNPISGHATLYWYQQILGQGPKLLIQFQNNGVVDDSQLPKDRFSAERLKGVDSTLKIQPAKLEDSAVYLCASSPRQGGYEQYFGPGTRLTVT.

The chain carries TRBV25-1 and TRBJ2-7; no firm D call. With 4 bases removed from V and 3 bases from J, the gap between germline ends came to 10 bases. Germline V lookup: CDR1 MGHDK, CDR2 SYGVNS. The CDR3 has 13 residues. The CDR3 loop reads CASSGVRVYEQYF. The CDR3 bases are TGTGCCAGCAGTGGGGTAAGGGTCTACGAGCAGTACTTC.

V usage is TRBV11-2 and J usage is TRBJ2-7; D perhaps matches TRBD1 (6 bases). With 5 bases removed from V and 4 bases from J, the gap between germline ends came to 18 bases. Germline V lookup: CDR1 SGHAT, CDR2 FQNNGV. The CDR3 covers 15 residues. Written as DNA, the CDR3 is TGTGCCAGCAGCCCAACGGGACAAGGGGGTTACGAGCAGTACTTC. Encoded protein: CASSPTGQGGYEQYF.

This clone has more than one count but fewer than ten. The chain carries TRBV2 and TRBJ1-5; no reliable D call. The germline gives CDR1 SNHLY, CDR2 FYNNEI. Deletions cut 2 bases from V and 0 bases from J, with 8 bases between. The CDR3 totals 15 residues. CDR3 in DNA: TGTGCCAGCAGTGAACGGCCGGATAGCAATCAGCCCCAGCATTTT. Translation: CASSERPDSNQPQHF.

The V gene is TRBV27, the J gene TRBJ1-1; D uncertain. This CDR3 is 14 amino acids long. V was clipped by 6 bases and J by 4 bases, with 15 bases between them. Germline loops: CDR1 MNHEY, CDR2 SMNVEV (reference sequence). This CDR3 reads CASSQLLGATEAFF. CDR3 in DNA: TGTGCCAGCAGCCAACTTTTGGGAGCCACTGAAGCTTTCTTT.

This clone appeared a single time. The chain recombines TRBV27 with TRBJ2-2; D could derive from TRBD1 or TRBD2 (5 bases each). Trimming pared 4 bases from V and 1 base from J, leaving 19 bases between. Germline V CDR1 and CDR2: MNHEY, SMNVEV (reference sequence). CDR3 length: 18 amino acids. CDR3 sequence: CASSSPLEGRMNTGELFF. The CDR3 DNA reads TGTGCCAGCAGTTCCCCCCTTGAGGGGAGAATGAACACCGGGGAGCTGTTTTTT.

The rearrangement joins TRBV7-9 to TRBJ2-3; 8 nucleotides line up with TRBD1. V shed 5 bases and J 4 bases; nucleotides not matched to a gene: 8. Per the germline V gene, CDR1 is SEHNR and CDR2 is FQNEAQ (reference sequence). This CDR3 is built from 15 residues. CDR3 region: CASSRQGRSADTQYF. The CDR3 DNA sequence: TGTGCCAGCAGCCGACAGGGGAGGTCGGCAGATACGCAGTATTTT.

The CDR3 coding sequence is TGTGCCAGCAGTGTAGTGCGGGAGTCAAACAATGAGCAGTTCTTC. Residues: CASSVVRESNNEQFF. This chain uses TRBV6-1 with TRBJ2-1, with TRBD2 matching 7 bases. CDR1 is MNHNS and CDR2 is SASEGT in the germline V gene. The V and J ends lost 4 bases and 5 bases, in that order; junction bases with no gene match: 8. The CDR3 sequence is 15 residues long.

The chain is built from TRBV9 and TRBJ2-3; 15 bases are a match to TRBD2. The CDR3 is 16 amino acids. Looked up from germline, CDR1 is SGDLS and CDR2 is YYNGEE. The ends lost 3 bases at V and 4 bases at J; junction bases unmatched: 3. The CDR3: CASSGTSGRGADTQYF. The CDR3, as DNA: TGTGCCAGCAGCGGGACTAGCGGGAGGGGTGCAGATACGCAGTATTTT.

DNA of the CDR3: TGTGCCAGTATTCTACGGACAGGGGCCACTGAAGCTTTCTTT. It is translated as CASILRTGATEAFF. The V call is TRBV19, the J call TRBJ1-1; TRBD1 agrees at 9 bases. Looked up from germline, CDR1 is LNHDA and CDR2 is SQIVND (reference sequence). V dropped 7 bases and J dropped 4; count of bases not matched to a gene: 7. This CDR3 has 14 residues. Looking up the rest from reference TRBV19 and TRBJ1-1 gives the full variable domain: DGGITQSPKYLFRKEGQNVTLSCEQNLNHDAMYWYRQDPGQGLRLIYYSQIVNDFQKGDIAEGYSVSREKKESFPLTVTSAQKNPTAFYLCASILRTGATEAFFGQGTRLTVV.

CDR3 loop: CASSVTRITDTQYF. The CDR3 DNA reads as TGTGCCAGCAGCGTAACGAGAATCACAGATACGCAGTATTTT. V and J are TRBV9 and TRBJ2-3; no firm D call. The CDR3 has 14 residues. Germline CDR1 SGDLS, CDR2 YYNGEE. Between the trimmed V and J ends, which lost 1 base and 2 bases, there was a span of 8 bases.

With respect to this clone: The sample holds other DNA sequences that translate to the same CDR3. The V gene is TRBV9, the J gene TRBJ1-3; D possibly corresponds to TRBD1 (5 bases). This CDR3 is 15 amino acids long. V was shortened by 0 bases and J by 4 bases, with 11 bases between the two germline ends. Germline loops: CDR1 SGDLS, CDR2 YYNGEE. CDR3 protein: CASSVVGGNGNTIYF. CDR3 nucleotide sequence: TGTGCCAGCAGCGTAGTCGGGGGGAACGGAAACACCATATATTTT.